Following are 20 T cell receptor beta chains from one sample sequenced in a study of CD8+CD57+ T cells in acquired aplastic anemia. An expansion of CD8+CD57+ cells by flow cytometry had been shown in patients chosen for sequencing. Using genomic DNA as the template, TCR beta VDJ and CDR3 profiling was carried out. TCRdb itself ran the reads through MiXCR, one entry per CDR3 protein. This repertoire shows more than 150,000 distinct CDR3 sequences, 45% to 60% found once; its top ten account for roughly 13%. The sample comprised sorted CD4+, CD8+, or CD8+CD57+ T cells (not recorded which) from PBMCs. The receptors stem from a human donor with aplastic anemia.

J is TRBJ1-1 and V is TRBV19; maybe TRBD1 (6 bases). The length of the CDR3 is 15 residues. The germline V and J ends were trimmed by 1 base and 4 bases, with 13 bases remaining between them. Looked up from germline, CDR1 is LNHDA and CDR2 is SQIVND (reference sequence). The CDR3 is CASSIGGGWGTEAFF. In DNA, the CDR3 is TGTGCCAGTAGTATAGGTGGGGGCTGGGGCACTGAAGCTTTCTTT.

The CDR3 loop reads CASSYGVLSYEQYF. In nucleotides, the CDR3 is TGTGCCAGCAGTTATGGGGTACTCTCCTACGAGCAGTACTTC. The chain is built from TRBV6-5 and TRBJ2-7; unclear D gene. Germline values: CDR1 MNHEY, CDR2 SVGAGI. Trimming took off 3 bases at V and 0 bases at J, with 9 bases between the two ends. The CDR3 is 14 amino acids.

This chain links TRBV7-3 with TRBJ2-7; 11 positions agree with TRBD2. Trimming took 2 bases from V and 3 from J; bases not matched to a gene: 6. The CDR3 is 16 residues long. Germline CDR1 and CDR2: SGHTA and FQGTGA. This CDR3 reads CASSLEGLAGGYEQYF. The CDR3 coding sequence is TGTGCCAGCAGCTTAGAGGGGCTAGCGGGAGGCTACGAGCAGTACTTC.

Note on this clonotype: A read error is possible here, since a much larger clone lies one base away. This CDR3 is missing its conserved last phenylalanine or tryptophan, likely due to a read error. The chain employs TRBV5-1 and TRBJ1-1; a possible D gene is TRBD1 (6 bases). The germline CDR1 and CDR2 sequences are SGHRS and YFSETQ. This CDR3 has 14 residues. The V end lost 4 bases, the J end lost 1 base, and 11 bases lay between the germline ends. CDR3 bases: TGCGCCAGCAGCCAACAGGGCCCGAACACTGAAGCTTTCCTT. The encoded protein is CASSQQGPNTEAFL.

The chain has TRBV9 and TRBJ1-3; perhaps TRBD1 as D (5 bases). Germline CDR1 and CDR2: SGDLS and YYNGEE. The CDR3 has 16 residues. The V gene lost 0 bases and the J gene lost 1 base, with 11 bases spanning the gap. CDR3 coding DNA: TGTGCCAGCAGCGTAGGGCAAAGGGGTTCTGGAAACACCATATATTTT. Amino acids: CASSVGQRGSGNTIYF.

J is TRBJ1-2 and V is TRBV29-1, with no clear D. CDR3 length: 14 residues. The V end lost 5 bases, the J end lost 3 bases, and 16 bases lay between the germline ends. The V gene's germline CDR1 is SQVTM and CDR2 ANQGSEA. The CDR3 sequence is CSVIESGSDYGYTF. Written as DNA, the CDR3 is TGCAGCGTTATAGAATCGGGCAGTGACTATGGCTACACCTTC. The full variable domain, its missing parts supplied by reference TRBV29-1 and TRBJ1-2, is SAVISQKPSRDICQRGTSLTIQCQVDSQVTMMFWYRQQPGQSLTLIATANQGSEATYESGFVIDKFPISRPNLTFSTLTVSNMSPEDSSIYLCSVIESGSDYGYTFGSGTRLTVV.

At least ten counts were recorded for this clonotype. This chain connects TRBV25-1 to TRBJ1-5, with D unresolved. The CDR3 runs 12 residues. From germline, CDR1 is MGHDK and CDR2 SYGVNS. V shed 3 bases and J shed 6 bases, with 6 bases lying between them. CDR3 amino acids: CASSDWGQPQHF. Here the CDR3 DNA reads TGTGCCAGCAGTGATTGGGGTCAGCCCCAGCATTTT.

The chain has TRBV9 and TRBJ1-6; D remains ambiguous. The CDR3 extends over 16 amino acids. The V and J ends lost 4 bases and 0 bases respectively, with 11 bases between them. Germline V lookup: CDR1 SGDLS, CDR2 YYNGEE. The CDR3 sequence: CASSTGPSSYNSPLHF. The CDR3, as DNA: TGTGCCAGCAGCACCGGACCCAGCTCCTATAATTCACCCCTCCACTTT.

The chain couples TRBV2 to TRBJ2-7; TRBD2 agrees at 9 bases. The CDR3 totals 15 residues. V trimming: 2 bases; J trimming: 2 bases; junction bases outside the gene matches: 4. Germline lookup yields CDR1 SNHLY and CDR2 FYNNEI. For the CDR3, the DNA is TGTGCCAGCAGTGAAAGGGGACTAGCTACCTACGAGCAGTACTTC. It specifies CASSERGLATYEQYF. Complete variable domain (other parts from reference TRBV2 and TRBJ2-7): EPEVTQTPSHQVTQMGQEVILRCVPISNHLYFYWYRQILGQKVEFLVSFYNNEISEKSEIFDDQFSVERPDGSNFTLKIRSTKLEDSAMYFCASSERGLATYEQYFGPGTRLTVT.

This clonotype has only a few counts. V is TRBV3-1 and J is TRBJ2-7, with D possibly being TRBD2 (5 bases). CDR1 is LGHDT, CDR2 YNNKEL, per germline (reference sequence). The CDR3 is 13 residues long. V shed 9 bases and J shed 1 base, with 13 bases lying between them. This CDR3 is CASLGRGSYEQYF. Written as DNA, the CDR3 is TGTGCCAGTCTTGGACGGGGATCCTACGAGCAGTACTTC.

The V gene is TRBV5-1, the J gene TRBJ2-3, with a weak D call TRBD1 (5 bases). V dropped 5 bases and J dropped 1 base, with 11 bases sitting between them. Per the germline V gene, CDR1 is SGHRS and CDR2 is YFSETQ. This CDR3 is 14 amino acids long. The DNA for the CDR3 is TGCGCCAGCAGTCCTGACAGAGGCACAGATACGCAGTATTTT. It is translated as CASSPDRGTDTQYF.

The chain couples TRBV20-1 to TRBJ2-7; 16 bases match TRBD2. Losses at the gene ends were 3 bases for V and 4 bases for J; bases not matched to a gene: 12. The CDR3 spans 18 residues. Germline CDR1 and CDR2: DFQATT and SNEGSKA (reference sequence). This chain's CDR3 is CSASRGRGTSGRAYEQYF. The DNA of the CDR3 is TGCAGTGCTAGTAGGGGGCGCGGGACTAGCGGGAGGGCTTACGAGCAGTACTTC.

With respect to this clonotype: With a much larger clone just one base away, this may be a read error. This chain joins TRBV7-9 and TRBJ2-2, with unresolved D. Germline V gene sequence: CDR1 SEHNR, CDR2 FQNEAQ (reference sequence). This CDR3 is 15 amino acids long. Trimming left V 1 base short and J 1 base short, with 7 bases between. This CDR3 reads CASSLEAENTGELFF. DNA of the CDR3: TGTGCCAGCAGCTTAGAAGCTGAGAACACCGGGGAGCTGTTTTTT. The full variable domain, completed using reference TRBV7-9 and TRBJ2-2, is DTGVSQNPRHKITKRGQNVTFRCDPISEHNRLYWYRQTLGQGPEFLTYFQNEAQLEKSRLLSDRFSAERPKGSFSTLEIQRTEQGDSAMYLCASSLEAENTGELFFGEGSRLTVL.

This clonotype appeared once. J is TRBJ2-1 and V is TRBV20-1; D is unclear. Germline V gene sequence: CDR1 DFQATT, CDR2 SNEGSKA (reference sequence). The germline V and J ends were trimmed by 7 bases and 2 bases, with 9 bases remaining between them. The CDR3 extends over 12 amino acids. The CDR3 bases are TGCAGTGTGTCGGAGACCTACAATGAGCAGTTCTTC. Amino acids: CSVSETYNEQFF.

This clonotype came up a few times. This rearrangement joins TRBV4-2 to TRBJ2-1, with 9 positions matching TRBD2. This CDR3 contains 19 residues. Per the germline V gene, CDR1 is LGHNA and CDR2 is YNFKEQ. Trimming removed 1 base from V and 6 bases from J; junction bases left unmatched: 16. The CDR3 nucleotides read TGTGCCAGCAGCCAAGGACCCTTTGACCTTGGCGGGGGGGTCAATGAGCAGTTCTTC. This translates into CASSQGPFDLGGGVNEQFF.

This chain links TRBV13 with TRBJ2-1; D is possibly TRBD1 (7 bases). CDR1 PRHDT and CDR2 FYEKMQ come from the germline V gene (reference sequence). Trimming shortened V by 6 bases and J by 2 bases, and 14 bases separated the two germline ends. The CDR3 is 15 residues long. CDR3 in amino acids: CASSSQGGPYNEQFF. The CDR3 DNA reads as TGTGCCAGCAGTTCCCAGGGGGGCCCCTACAATGAGCAGTTCTTC.

This clonotype was counted a few times. The V call is TRBV25-1, the J call TRBJ1-6; D not resolved. Germline CDR1 MGHDK, CDR2 SYGVNS. The CDR3 has 14 amino acids. The V gene lost 4 bases and the J gene lost 11 bases, with 15 bases spanning the gap. The CDR3 loop is CASSVGGPPTPLHF. The CDR3, as DNA: TGTGCCAGCAGTGTAGGAGGACCTCCGACACCCCTCCACTTT.

To note about this clonotype: This may come from a read error, since a much larger clone is one base off. This chain joins TRBV2 and TRBJ1-1; D not certain. From germline, CDR1 is SNHLY and CDR2 FYNNEI. V was shortened by 6 bases and J by 1 base, with 15 bases between the two germline ends. This CDR3 comprises 15 residues. The CDR3 nucleotides read TGTGCCAGCAGCTCCCTACCTCTCACGAACACTGAAGCTTTCTTT. It is translated as CASSSLPLTNTEAFF.

This clonotype has a count of ten or more. This chain joins TRBV9 and TRBJ1-6; 9 positions agree with TRBD1. This CDR3 comprises 16 residues. J lost 3 bases, V lost 3 bases, and 4 bases had no gene match. The germline CDR1 and CDR2 sequences are SGDLS and YYNGEE. Here the CDR3 reads CASSATGGNYNSPLHF. The CDR3 DNA is TGTGCCAGCAGCGCCACAGGGGGCAACTATAATTCACCCCTCCACTTT.

This clonotype appeared many times. V usage is TRBV2 and J usage is TRBJ1-3, with D hard to call. This CDR3 comprises 14 residues. Germline V lookup: CDR1 SNHLY, CDR2 FYNNEI. V was clipped by 3 bases and J by 4 bases, with 10 bases between them. CDR3 DNA: TGTGCCAGCAGTGACGTGGGGTCCGGAAACACCATATATTTT. Its translation: CASSDVGSGNTIYF.